There are many counts of the clone carrying this T cell receptor (beta chain). Its target is unknown. The CDR3 length is 12 residues. V lost 2 bases to trimming and J lost 7 bases, with 9 bases between them. Quantitative 5'-RACE with molecular barcodes was used to make the TCR beta libraries. One entry per CDR3 protein, called by TCRdb with MiXCR from the 5' RACE reads. The sample carries 200,000 to 300,000 distinct CDR3 sequences, 8% to 9.5% recorded once. The data are from a study of CD8 T cells in ankylosing spondylitis. General study results and limits: Some motif variants had been reported before (in reactive arthritis synovial fluid and blood). About 8 highly homologous variants made up a TCR beta motif, and this motif appeared characteristic of ankylosing spondylitis blood. Clones linked to the disease showed a CD8+ phenotype. They occurred at relatively low frequencies in peripheral blood.

Sequenced input: blood, either unsorted or a sorted T cell fraction (not recorded which). The clonotype originates from a male donor with ankylosing spondylitis or in good health (not recorded which). This chain links TRBV12-3 or TRBV12-4 with TRBJ2-7; D unresolved. The CDR3 bases are TGTGCCAGCAGTTTATCTCTCTGGGAGCAGTACTTC. Its protein product is CASSLSLWEQYF.